Each of the 17 T cell receptor beta chains below was sequenced from the same sample in a study of blood T cell repertoires in COVID-19. Assay: immunoSEQ multiplex PCR; the TCRdb copy retains only in-frame clones and omits some. The sample includes hundreds of thousands of clones, 89% seen only once; the top ten take around 3%. The specimen was peripheral blood. All receptors derive from a woman aged 25 to 39 with COVID-19, enrolled during active disease.

This chain joins TRBV5-6 and TRBJ2-1, with 7 bases fitting TRBD2. Germline V CDR1 and CDR2: SGHDT, YYEEEE. The V segment lost 4 bases and the J segment 0 bases; nucleotides outside the gene matches: 7. This CDR3 spans 16 amino acids. This CDR3 reads CASSPVGGSSYNEQFF. DNA for the CDR3: TGTGCCAGCAGCCCGGTGGGGGGGAGCTCCTACAATGAGCAGTTCTTC.

This clone has just one count. The chain uses TRBV7-2 and TRBJ2-7; possible D gene TRBD2, 7 bases. CDR1 SGHTA and CDR2 FQGNSA come from the germline V gene. The CDR3 covers 15 residues. Trimming took off 6 bases at V and 0 bases at J, with 15 bases between the two ends. As DNA, the CDR3 is TGTGCCAGCAGTTTGGGGGGGCGAAGCTCCTACGAGCAGTACTTC. The encoded protein is CASSLGGRSSYEQYF.

The chain carries TRBV10-3 and TRBJ2-3, with TRBD2 matching over 14 bases. The CDR3 consists of 15 residues. The germline CDR1 and CDR2 sequences are ENHRY and SYGVKD. V gave up 4 bases and J gave up 5 bases; unmatched junction bases: 2. The CDR3 region is CAISATSGRGDTQYF. CDR3 DNA: TGTGCCATCAGTGCGACTAGCGGGAGGGGAGATACGCAGTATTTT.

The chain recombines TRBV7-2 with TRBJ2-7; 12 bases fit TRBD2. The CDR3 has 15 residues. The germline CDR1 and CDR2 sequences are SGHTA and FQGNSA. V trimming: 2 bases; J trimming: 4 bases; junction bases outside the gene matches: 3. The DNA of the CDR3 is TGTGCCAGCAGCTTACAAGGACTAGCGGGATACGAGCAGTACGTC. Translating it yields CASSLQGLAGYEQYV.

The genes are TRBV11-2 and TRBJ2-1; TRBD2 matches at 10 bases. The CDR3 spans 19 residues. V shed 5 bases and J 2 bases; nucleotides not matched to a gene: 15. CDR1 is SGHAT, CDR2 FQNNGV, per germline. The CDR3 coding sequence is TGTGCCAGCAGCCACCCCTCCGGGACTAGCGAAACCACCTACAATGAGCAGTTCTTC. This gives the protein CASSHPSGTSETTYNEQFF.

The CDR3 loop is CATSDLSGYTF. DNA for the CDR3: TGTGCCACCAGTGATTTGTCGGGCTACACCTTC. The chain carries TRBV24-1 and TRBJ1-2; D gene uncertain. Trimming took 0 bases from V and 8 from J, leaving 3 bases between them. Germline V gene sequence: CDR1 KGHDR, CDR2 SFDVKD. The CDR3 contains 11 residues.

The rearrangement uses TRBV15 and TRBJ1-5; D possibly corresponds to TRBD1 (6 bases). From germline, CDR1 is LNHNV and CDR2 YYDKDF (reference sequence). V lost 0 bases and J 5 bases, leaving 11 bases between the germline ends. CDR3 length: 15 amino acids. The CDR3 here is CATSREQGIHQPQHF. CDR3 coding DNA: TGTGCCACCAGCAGAGAGCAGGGGATTCATCAGCCCCAGCATTTT.

This rearrangement joins TRBV10-3 to TRBJ2-7; D possibly corresponds to TRBD2 (5 bases). CDR1 is ENHRY and CDR2 is SYGVKD in the germline V gene. Trimming left V 5 bases short and J 2 bases short, with 13 bases between. The CDR3 is made up of 14 amino acids. CDR3 sequence (DNA): TGTGCCATCAGTCCGGACTCATCCCCCTACGAGCAGTACGTC. Its protein is CAISPDSSPYEQYV.

This chain links TRBV11-2 with TRBJ2-1, with 7 bases matching TRBD2. V was clipped by 4 bases and J by 4 bases; unmatched bases: 7. The germline gives CDR1 SGHAT, CDR2 FQNNGV. This CDR3 comprises 15 residues. CDR3 coding DNA: TGTGCCAGCAGCTCGGCTAGCGGAGAATACAATGAGCAGTTCTTC. As protein: CASSSASGEYNEQFF.

This chain joins TRBV7-2 and TRBJ2-5, with D perhaps TRBD2 (6 bases). This CDR3 is 13 amino acids long. From germline, CDR1 is SGHTA and CDR2 FQGNSA. Trimming left V 2 bases short and J 5 bases short, with 9 bases between. This chain's CDR3 is CASSLSAGETQYF. The CDR3, as DNA: TGTGCCAGCAGCTTAAGTGCGGGGGAGACCCAGTACTTC. The variable domain in full, completed from reference TRBV7-2 and TRBJ2-5, reads GAGVSQSPSNKVTEKGKDVELRCDPISGHTALYWYRQSLGQGLEFLIYFQGNSAPDKSGLPSDRFSAERTGGSVSTLTIQRTQQEDSAVYLCASSLSAGETQYFGPGTRLLVL.

V and J are TRBV5-1 and TRBJ1-6; a possible D gene is TRBD1 (5 bases). Trimming shortened V by 4 bases and J by 8 bases, and 16 bases separated the two germline ends. The CDR3 contains 15 residues. Germline V lookup: CDR1 SGHRS, CDR2 YFSETQ. The CDR3 sequence: CASSPTGGGDSPLHF. Here the CDR3 DNA reads TGCGCCAGCAGCCCTACGGGGGGGGGTGATTCACCCCTCCACTTT.

This clone has just one count. This rearrangement joins TRBV29-1 to TRBJ1-1; D remains ambiguous. The CDR3 extends over 14 amino acids. Per the germline V gene, CDR1 is SQVTM and CDR2 is ANQGSEA. The V gene lost 4 bases and the J gene lost 1 base, with 13 bases spanning the gap. The CDR3 region is CSVVTGVTNTEAFF. In nucleotides, the CDR3 is TGCAGCGTTGTGACGGGAGTTACGAACACTGAAGCTTTCTTT.

The chain recombines TRBV9 with TRBJ2-4; 13 bases are shared with TRBD2. From germline, CDR1 is SGDLS and CDR2 YYNGEE. Trimming at V came to 3 bases and at J to 5 bases, leaving 11 bases not matched to a gene. The CDR3 consists of 18 residues. The CDR3 sequence is CASSAGTSGTQGQNIQYF. DNA of the CDR3: TGTGCCAGCAGCGCCGGGACTAGCGGGACCCAGGGACAAAACATTCAGTACTTC.

The chain carries TRBV2 and TRBJ1-5; D perhaps matches TRBD1 (6 bases). V shed 6 bases and J shed 7 bases, with 10 bases lying between them. Per the germline V gene, CDR1 is SNHLY and CDR2 is FYNNEI. This CDR3 is 12 amino acids long. The CDR3 region is CASRQGRQPQHF. Written as DNA, the CDR3 is TGTGCCAGCAGACAGGGCAGGCAGCCCCAGCATTTT.

This clone was counted once. V is TRBV30 and J is TRBJ2-7; D call uncertain. V lost 0 bases and J lost 3, with 9 bases in between. CDR3 length equals 13 residues. Germline-derived CDR1 and CDR2 are GTSNPN and SVGIG (reference sequence). The CDR3 coding sequence is TGTGCCTGGAGTGTACACAACAGCTACGAGCAGTACGTC. This gives the protein CAWSVHNSYEQYV.

V usage is TRBV19 and J usage is TRBJ1-3; TRBD1 is a possible D gene (6 bases). The CDR3 length is 16 residues. From germline, CDR1 is LNHDA and CDR2 SQIVND (reference sequence). V was pared by 3 bases and J by 0 bases, with 12 bases between. CDR3 nucleotides: TGTGCCAGTAGTATCTCCACAGGGCGCTCTGGAAACACCATATATTTT. Translating gives CASSISTGRSGNTIYF.

The chain combines TRBV28 with TRBJ2-7, with 15 bases that match TRBD2. Germline V gene data show CDR1 as MDHEN and CDR2 as SYDVKM. The CDR3 length is 18 residues. The V and J ends lost 3 bases and 0 bases, in that order; junction bases with no gene match: 6. CDR3 amino acids: CASSLGTSGGTSSYEQYF. Here the CDR3 DNA reads TGTGCCAGCAGTTTGGGGACTAGCGGGGGGACAAGCTCCTACGAGCAGTACTTC.